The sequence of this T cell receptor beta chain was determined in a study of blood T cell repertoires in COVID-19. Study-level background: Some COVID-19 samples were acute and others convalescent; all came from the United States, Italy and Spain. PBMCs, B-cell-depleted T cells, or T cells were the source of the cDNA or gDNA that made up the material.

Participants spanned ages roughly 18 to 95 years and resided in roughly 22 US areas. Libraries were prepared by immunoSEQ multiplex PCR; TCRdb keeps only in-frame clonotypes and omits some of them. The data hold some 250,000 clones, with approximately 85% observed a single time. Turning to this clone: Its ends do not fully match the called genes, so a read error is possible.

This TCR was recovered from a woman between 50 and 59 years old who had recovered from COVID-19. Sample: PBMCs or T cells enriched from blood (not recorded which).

The CDR3 spells CASSPEIGAGCF. The CDR3 DNA sequence: TGTGCCAGCAGTCCGGAAATCGGAGCAGGGTGCTTC. The rearrangement links TRBV2 to TRBJ2-7, with TRBD1 as a possible D gene (5 bases). Germline V CDR1 and CDR2: SNHLY, FYNNEI. This CDR3 has 12 amino acids.